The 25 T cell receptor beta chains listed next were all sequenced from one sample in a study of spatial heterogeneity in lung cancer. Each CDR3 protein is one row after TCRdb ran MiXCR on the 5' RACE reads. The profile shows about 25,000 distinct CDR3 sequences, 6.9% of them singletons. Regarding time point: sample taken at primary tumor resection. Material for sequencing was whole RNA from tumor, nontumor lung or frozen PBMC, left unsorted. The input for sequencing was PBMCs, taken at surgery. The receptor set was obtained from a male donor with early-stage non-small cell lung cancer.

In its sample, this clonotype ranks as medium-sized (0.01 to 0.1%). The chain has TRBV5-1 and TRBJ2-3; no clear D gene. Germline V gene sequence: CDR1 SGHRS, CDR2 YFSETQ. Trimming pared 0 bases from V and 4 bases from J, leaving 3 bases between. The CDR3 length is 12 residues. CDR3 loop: CASSLGADTQYF. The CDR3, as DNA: TGCGCCAGCAGCTTGGGCGCAGATACGCAGTATTTT.

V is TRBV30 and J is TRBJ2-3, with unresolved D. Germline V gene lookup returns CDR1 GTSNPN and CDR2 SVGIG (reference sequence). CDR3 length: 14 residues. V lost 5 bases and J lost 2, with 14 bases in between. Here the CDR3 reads CAWFRKSSTDTQYF. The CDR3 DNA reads TGTGCCTGGTTTAGAAAATCCTCCACAGATACGCAGTATTTT. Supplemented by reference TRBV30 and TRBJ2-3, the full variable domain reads SQTIHQWPATLVQPVGSPLSLECTVEGTSNPNLYWYRQAAGRGLQLLFYSVGIGQISSEVPQNLSASRPQDRQFILSSKKLLLSDSGFYLCAWFRKSSTDTQYFGPGTRLTVL.

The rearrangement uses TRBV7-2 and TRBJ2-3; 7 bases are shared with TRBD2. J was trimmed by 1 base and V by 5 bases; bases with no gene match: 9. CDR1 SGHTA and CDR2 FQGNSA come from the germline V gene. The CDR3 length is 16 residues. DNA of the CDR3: TGTGCCAGCAGCCCCCTACTAGCGAGTCGCACAGATACGCAGTATTTT. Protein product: CASSPLLASRTDTQYF. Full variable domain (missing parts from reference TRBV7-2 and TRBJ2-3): GAGVSQSPSNKVTEKGKDVELRCDPISGHTALYWYRQSLGQGLEFLIYFQGNSAPDKSGLPSDRFSAERTGGSVSTLTIQRTQQEDSAVYLCASSPLLASRTDTQYFGPGTRLTVL.

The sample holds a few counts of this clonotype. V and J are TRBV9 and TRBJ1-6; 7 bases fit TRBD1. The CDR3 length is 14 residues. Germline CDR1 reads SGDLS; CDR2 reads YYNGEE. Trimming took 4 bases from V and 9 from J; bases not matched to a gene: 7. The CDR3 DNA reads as TGTGCCAGCAGCCCAGACAGGGTCGGTTCACCCCTCCACTTT. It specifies CASSPDRVGSPLHF. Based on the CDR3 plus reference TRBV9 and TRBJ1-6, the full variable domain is DSGVTQTPKHLITATGQRVTLRCSPRSGDLSVYWYQQSLDQGLQFLIQYYNGEERAKGNILERFSAQQFPDLHSELNLSSLELGDSALYFCASSPDRVGSPLHFGNGTRLTVT.

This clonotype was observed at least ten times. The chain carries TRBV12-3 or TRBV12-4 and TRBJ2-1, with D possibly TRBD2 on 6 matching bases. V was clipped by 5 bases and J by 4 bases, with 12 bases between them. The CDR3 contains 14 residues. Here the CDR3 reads CASSAGLAYNEQFF. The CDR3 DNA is TGTGCCAGCAGTGCGGGACTGGCTTACAATGAGCAGTTCTTC.

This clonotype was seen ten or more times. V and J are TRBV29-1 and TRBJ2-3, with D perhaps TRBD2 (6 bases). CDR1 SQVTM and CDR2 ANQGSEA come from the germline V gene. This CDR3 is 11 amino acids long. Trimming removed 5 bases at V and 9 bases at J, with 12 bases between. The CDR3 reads CSVRLGGTQYF. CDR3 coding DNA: TGCAGCGTTCGCCTCGGGGGAACGCAGTATTTT.

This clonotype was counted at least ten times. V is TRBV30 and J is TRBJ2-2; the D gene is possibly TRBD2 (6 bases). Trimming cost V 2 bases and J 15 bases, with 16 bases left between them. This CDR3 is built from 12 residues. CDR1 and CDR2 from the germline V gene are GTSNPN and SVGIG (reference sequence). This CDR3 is CAWSTQGGVMFF. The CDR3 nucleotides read TGTGCCTGGAGTACCCAGGGAGGAGTGATGTTTTTT.

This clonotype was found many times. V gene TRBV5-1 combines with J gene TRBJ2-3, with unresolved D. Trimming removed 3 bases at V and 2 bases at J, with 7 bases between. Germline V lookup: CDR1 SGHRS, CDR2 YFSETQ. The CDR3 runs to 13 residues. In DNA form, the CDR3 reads TGCGCCAGCAGCTCCGGGTCCACAGATACGCAGTATTTT. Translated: CASSSGSTDTQYF.

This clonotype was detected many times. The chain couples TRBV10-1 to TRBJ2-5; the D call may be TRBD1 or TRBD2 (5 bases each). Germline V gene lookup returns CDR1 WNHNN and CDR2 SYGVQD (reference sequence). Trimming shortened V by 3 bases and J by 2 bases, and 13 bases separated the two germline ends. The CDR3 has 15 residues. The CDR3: CASSDGAAAQETQYF. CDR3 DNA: TGCGCCAGCAGTGACGGGGCGGCAGCTCAAGAGACCCAGTACTTC.

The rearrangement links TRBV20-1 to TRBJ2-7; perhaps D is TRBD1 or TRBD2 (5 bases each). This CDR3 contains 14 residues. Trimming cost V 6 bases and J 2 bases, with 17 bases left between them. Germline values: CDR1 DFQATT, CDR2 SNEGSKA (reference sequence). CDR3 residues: CSASPGRNTYEQYF. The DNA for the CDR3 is TGCAGTGCGTCTCCGGGACGTAACACCTACGAGCAGTACTTC.

The CDR3 spells CASSQGHTRNYGYTF. CDR3 nucleotide sequence: TGTGCCAGCAGCCAAGGACACACCCGGAACTATGGCTACACCTTC. The chain combines TRBV14 with TRBJ1-2; D is unclear. Germline-derived CDR1 and CDR2 are SGHDN and FVKESK. V gave up 1 base and J gave up 2 bases, with 11 bases separating them. The CDR3 contains 15 residues.

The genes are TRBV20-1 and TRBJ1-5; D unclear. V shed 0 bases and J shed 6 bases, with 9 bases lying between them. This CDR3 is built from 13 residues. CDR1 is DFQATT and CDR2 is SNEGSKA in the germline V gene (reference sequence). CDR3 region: CSARDLLSQPQHF. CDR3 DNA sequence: TGCAGTGCTAGAGATCTTTTAAGTCAGCCCCAGCATTTT.

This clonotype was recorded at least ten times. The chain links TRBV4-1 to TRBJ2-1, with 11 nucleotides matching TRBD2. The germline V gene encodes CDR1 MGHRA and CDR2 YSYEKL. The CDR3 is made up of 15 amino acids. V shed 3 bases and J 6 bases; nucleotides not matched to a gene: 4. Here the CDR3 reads CASSHSGRAFNEQFF. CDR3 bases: TGCGCCAGCAGCCATAGCGGGAGGGCCTTCAATGAGCAGTTCTTC.

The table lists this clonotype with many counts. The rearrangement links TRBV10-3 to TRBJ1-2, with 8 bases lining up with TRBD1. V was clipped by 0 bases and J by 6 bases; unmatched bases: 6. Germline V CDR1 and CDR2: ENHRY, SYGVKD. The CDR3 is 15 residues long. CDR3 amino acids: CAISESGDRRHGYTF. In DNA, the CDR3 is TGTGCCATCAGTGAGTCTGGGGACAGGAGGCATGGCTACACCTTC.

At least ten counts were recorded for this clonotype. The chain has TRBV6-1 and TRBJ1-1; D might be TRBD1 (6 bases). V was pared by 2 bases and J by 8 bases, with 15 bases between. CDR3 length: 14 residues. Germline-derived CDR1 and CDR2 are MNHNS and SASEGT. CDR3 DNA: TGTGCCAGCAGTGAAAGTTTCGGGGGCAGGGAAGCTTTCTTT. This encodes CASSESFGGREAFF.

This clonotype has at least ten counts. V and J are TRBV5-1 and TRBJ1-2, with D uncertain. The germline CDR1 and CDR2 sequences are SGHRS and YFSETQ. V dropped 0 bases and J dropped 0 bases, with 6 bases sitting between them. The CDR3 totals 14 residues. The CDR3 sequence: CASSLGEPNYGYTF. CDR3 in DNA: TGCGCCAGCAGCTTGGGAGAACCTAACTATGGCTACACCTTC. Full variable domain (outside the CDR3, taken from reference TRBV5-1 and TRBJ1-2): KAGVTQTPRYLIKTRGQQVTLSCSPISGHRSVSWYQQTPGQGLQFLFEYFSETQRNKGNFPGRFSGRQFSNSRSEMNVSTLELGDSALYLCASSLGEPNYGYTFGSGTRLTVV.

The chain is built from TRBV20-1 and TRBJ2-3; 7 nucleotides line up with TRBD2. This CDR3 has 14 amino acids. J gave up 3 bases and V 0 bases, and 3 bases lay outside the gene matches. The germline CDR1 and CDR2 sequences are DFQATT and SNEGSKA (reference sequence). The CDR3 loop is CSAREDSGTDTQYF. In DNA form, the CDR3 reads TGCAGTGCTAGAGAGGATAGCGGGACAGATACGCAGTATTTT.

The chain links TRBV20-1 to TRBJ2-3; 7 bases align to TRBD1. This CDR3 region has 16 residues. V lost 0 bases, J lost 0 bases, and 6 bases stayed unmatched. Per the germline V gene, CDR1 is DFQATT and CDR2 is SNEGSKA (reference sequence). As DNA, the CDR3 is TGCAGTGCTAGAGATCCAAGGGGGCTTAGCACAGATACGCAGTATTTT. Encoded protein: CSARDPRGLSTDTQYF.

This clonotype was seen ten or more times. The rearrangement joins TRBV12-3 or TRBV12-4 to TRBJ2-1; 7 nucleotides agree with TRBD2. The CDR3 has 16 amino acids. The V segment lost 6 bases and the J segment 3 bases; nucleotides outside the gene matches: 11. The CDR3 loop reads CASSPSVAGLYNEQFF. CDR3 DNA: TGTGCCAGCAGCCCCTCCGTAGCGGGCCTCTACAATGAGCAGTTCTTC.

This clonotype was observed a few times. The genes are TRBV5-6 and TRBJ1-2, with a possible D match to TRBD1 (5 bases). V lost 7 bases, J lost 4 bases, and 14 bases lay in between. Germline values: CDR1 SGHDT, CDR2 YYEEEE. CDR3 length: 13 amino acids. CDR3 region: CASFRGSIYGYTF. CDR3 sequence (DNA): TGTGCCAGCTTCCGGGGCTCGATCTATGGCTACACCTTC.

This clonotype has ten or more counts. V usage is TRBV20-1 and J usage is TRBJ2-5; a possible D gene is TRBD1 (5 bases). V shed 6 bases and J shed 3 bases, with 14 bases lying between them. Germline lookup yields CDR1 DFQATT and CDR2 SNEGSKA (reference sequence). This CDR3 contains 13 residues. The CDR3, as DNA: TGCAGTGCGGAAGTTCTAGGGGAAGAGACCCAGTACTTC. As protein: CSAEVLGEETQYF.

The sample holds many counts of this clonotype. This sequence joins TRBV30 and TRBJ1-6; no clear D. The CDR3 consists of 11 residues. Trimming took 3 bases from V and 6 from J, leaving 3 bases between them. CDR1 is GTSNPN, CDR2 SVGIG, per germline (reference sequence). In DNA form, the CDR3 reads TGTGCCTGGAGCGCTAATTCACCCCTCCACTTT. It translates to CAWSANSPLHF.

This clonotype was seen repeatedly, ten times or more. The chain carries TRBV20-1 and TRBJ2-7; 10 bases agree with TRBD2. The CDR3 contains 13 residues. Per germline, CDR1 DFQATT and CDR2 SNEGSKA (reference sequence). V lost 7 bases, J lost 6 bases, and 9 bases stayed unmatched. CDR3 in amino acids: CSVFSGTSAEQYF. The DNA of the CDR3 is TGCAGTGTCTTTTCCGGGACTAGCGCCGAGCAGTACTTC.

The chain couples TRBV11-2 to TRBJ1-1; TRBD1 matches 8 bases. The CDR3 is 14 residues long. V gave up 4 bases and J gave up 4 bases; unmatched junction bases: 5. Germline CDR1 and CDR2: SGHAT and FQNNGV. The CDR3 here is CASSSRGRGTEAFF. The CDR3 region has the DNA TGTGCCAGCAGCTCCAGGGGGCGCGGCACTGAAGCTTTCTTT.

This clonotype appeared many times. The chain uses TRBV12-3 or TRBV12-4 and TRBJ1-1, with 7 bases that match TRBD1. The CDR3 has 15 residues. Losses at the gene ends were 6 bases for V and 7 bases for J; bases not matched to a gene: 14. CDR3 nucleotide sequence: TGTGCCAGCAGCCCAAACCTACAGGGGCTCGTTGAAGCTTTCTTT. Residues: CASSPNLQGLVEAFF.